This T cell receptor beta chain was sequenced in a study of kidney transplant recipient with SARS-CoV-2 infection. TCRdb re-called the reads with MiXCR, one entry per CDR3 protein. Seen here are roughly 230,000 distinct CDR3 sequences, 25% to 30% observed once, and the top ten hold roughly 7.3%. The CDR3 loop spans 15 amino acids. Germline V gives CDR1 MNHEY, CDR2 SVGAGI. In the case of this clonotype: Sequence at one end of the junction differs from germline and may be a read error.

The sample was a blood sample, taken at baseline and between days 110 and 120 from a kidney transplant recipient. The chain joins TRBV6-5 to TRBJ2-6, with a weak D call TRBD1 (5 bases). This clonotype was sampled from a male patient younger than 45 who had COVID-19 and was a kidney transplant recipient. A share of the T cells may be of graft donor origin. In nucleotides, the CDR3 is TGTGCCAGCAGTGGTAGGGGTACTGGGGCCAACGTCCTGGCTTTC. This gives the protein CASSGRGTGANVLAF.